Presented here are 11 T cell receptor beta chains from one specimen sequenced in a study of T cells after posttransplantation cyclophosphamide (dated by TCRdb to about 2016). Receptors were amplified or captured by the immunoSEQ multiplex PCR assay. TCRdb limited this immuneACCESS table to in-frame rearrangements with V and J called. A share of clones is missing; checked studies link under half to unresolved V genes, and the rest is unexplained. The sample table contains 66,000 or so clones; only one count was recorded for 85% to 95% of them. Clones ranked in the top ten supply 2.5% to 3% of the sample. Sequenced input: PBMCs. Receptor source: a woman aged 30 to 39 in good health and a related stem cell transplant donor.

The V call is TRBV18, the J call TRBJ1-1; the D gene is possibly TRBD1 (5 bases). The CDR3 has 14 residues. The germline V gene has CDR1 KGHSH and CDR2 LQKENI. The V end lost 1 base, the J end lost 4 bases, and 10 bases lay between the germline ends. The CDR3 here is CASSPLGGSTEAFF. CDR3 sequence (DNA): TGTGCCAGCTCACCACTGGGGGGGAGCACTGAAGCTTTCTTT.

The V gene is TRBV29-1, the J gene TRBJ2-3; D ambiguous. CDR1 SQVTM and CDR2 ANQGSEA come from the germline V gene. The CDR3 runs 13 residues. The V gene lost 7 bases and the J gene lost 2 bases, with 13 bases spanning the gap. CDR3: CSASGVITDTQYF. CDR3 in DNA: TGCAGCGCCTCTGGGGTTATCACAGATACGCAGTATTTT.

V gene TRBV6-4 combines with J gene TRBJ2-1; 12 bases match TRBD1. CDR3 length equals 14 residues. J gave up 8 bases and V 2 bases, and 1 base lay outside the gene matches. Looked up from germline, CDR1 is MRHNA and CDR2 is SNTAGT. The CDR3 region is CASSDGTGGDEQFF. CDR3 nucleotide sequence: TGTGCCAGCAGTGACGGGACAGGGGGCGATGAGCAGTTCTTC.

The chain combines TRBV5-5 with TRBJ2-7; TRBD1 aligns across 7 bases. Germline CDR1 reads SGHKS; CDR2 reads YYEKEE (reference sequence). The CDR3 is made up of 14 amino acids. With 2 bases clipped from V and 7 bases from J, the junction kept 9 bases outside the gene matches. CDR3 nucleotides: TGTGCCAGCAGCTTAGAAGGGGGCGCGTGGGAGCAGTACTTC. Amino acid sequence: CASSLEGGAWEQYF.

The chain uses TRBV19 and TRBJ2-5, with D perhaps TRBD1 or TRBD2 (6 bases each). Germline V CDR1 and CDR2: LNHDA, SQIVND (reference sequence). The CDR3 loop spans 14 amino acids. Deletions cut 5 bases from V and 4 bases from J, with 14 bases between. The CDR3 DNA follows: TGTGCCAGTAGTCCAGGGGCGGGGTTAGAGACCCAGTACTTC. Translated, it gives CASSPGAGLETQYF. Combining the CDR3 with reference TRBV19 and TRBJ2-5 gives the whole variable domain DGGITQSPKYLFRKEGQNVTLSCEQNLNHDAMYWYRQDPGQGLRLIYYSQIVNDFQKGDIAEGYSVSREKKESFPLTVTSAQKNPTAFYLCASSPGAGLETQYFGPGTRLLVL.

The gene calls are TRBV7-2 and TRBJ1-2; D unclear. The V end was cut by 4 bases, the J end by 0 bases, with 9 bases between. Germline V CDR1 and CDR2: SGHTA, FQGNSA. The CDR3 has 14 residues. The CDR3 bases are TGTGCCAGCAGCTCCCCCGTATCTAACTATGGCTACACCTTC. Its translation: CASSSPVSNYGYTF. Combining the CDR3 with reference TRBV7-2 and TRBJ1-2 gives the whole variable domain GAGVSQSPSNKVTEKGKDVELRCDPISGHTALYWYRQSLGQGLEFLIYFQGNSAPDKSGLPSDRFSAERTGGSVSTLTIQRTQQEDSAVYLCASSSPVSNYGYTFGSGTRLTVV.

The CDR3 sequence: CASSLGLGSYEQYF. The CDR3 DNA follows: TGTGCCAGCAGCTTGGGCCTGGGATCCTACGAGCAGTACTTC. The V gene is TRBV7-2, the J gene TRBJ2-7; no firm D call. Germline lookup yields CDR1 SGHTA and CDR2 FQGNSA. This CDR3 region has 14 residues. Trimming pared 3 bases from V and 1 base from J, leaving 10 bases between.

This sequence joins TRBV5-4 and TRBJ1-4; D not certain. CDR1 SGHNT and CDR2 YYREEE come from the germline V gene (reference sequence). The length of the CDR3 is 14 residues. V lost 5 bases, J lost 5 bases, and 13 bases lay in between. The CDR3 region is CASSLVGKNEKLFF. In DNA, the CDR3 is TGTGCCAGCAGTCTGGTTGGAAAGAATGAAAAACTGTTTTTT. Drawing the rest from reference TRBV5-4 and TRBJ1-4, the complete variable domain is ETGVTQSPTHLIKTRGQQVTLRCSSQSGHNTVSWYQQALGQGPQFIFQYYREEENGRGNFPPRFSGLQFPNYSSELNVNALELDDSALYLCASSLVGKNEKLFFGSGTQLSVL.

This clone was observed a single time. The V gene is TRBV29-1, the J gene TRBJ1-1; TRBD1 matches at 10 bases. V lost 1 base, J lost 5 bases, and 1 base stayed unmatched. Germline CDR1 is SQVTM and CDR2 is ANQGSEA. The CDR3 runs 13 residues. The CDR3 bases are TGCAGCGTTGAAGGGACAGGGGGGACTGAAGCTTTCTTT. It translates to CSVEGTGGTEAFF.

J is TRBJ1-2 and V is TRBV19; D might be TRBD1 (6 bases). Per the germline V gene, CDR1 is LNHDA and CDR2 is SQIVND (reference sequence). Trimming took off 4 bases at V and 8 bases at J, with 11 bases between the two ends. This CDR3 has 12 amino acids. CDR3 in DNA: TGTGCCAGTAGTAGCTCGGGGGGCGGCTACACCTTC. It translates to CASSSSGGGYTF.

V usage is TRBV4-3 and J usage is TRBJ1-2; a possible D gene is TRBD1 (5 bases). The V gene's germline CDR1 is LGHNA and CDR2 YSLEER. V was trimmed by 0 bases and J by 8 bases, leaving 16 bases between them. The CDR3 is made up of 15 amino acids. The CDR3 bases are TGCGCCAGCAGCCAAGACCGGGGCATTGCCGGGGGCTACACCTTC. Translating gives CASSQDRGIAGGYTF.